A selection of T cell receptor beta chains follows, all from one sample in a study of blood T cell repertoires in COVID-19. Assay: immunoSEQ multiplex PCR; the TCRdb copy retains only in-frame clones and omits some. Here the sample spans roughly 350,000 clones, about 90% being singletons. Sequenced input: peripheral blood. The receptors derive from a woman in her sixties or seventies with COVID-19, enrolled during active disease. Both conserved end residues are part of each CDR3. A D gene is named only where the DNA matches it firmly. Clone sizes are given selectively: once, few, many, or a class where the clone is expanded.

d_gene	j_gene	abundance	len	v_gene	CDR3aa	CDR3nt
.	TRBJ2-7	.	16	TRBV3-1/TRBV3-2	CASSLRQTGSLYEQYF	TGTGCCAGCAGTCTGCGACAGACAGGATCACTCTACGAGCAGTACTTC
.	TRBJ1-1	.	14	TRBV5-1	CASSLVGLTTEAFF	TGCGCCAGCAGCTTGGTGGGCCTAACGACTGAAGCTTTCTTT
TRBD2	TRBJ2-2	.	14	TRBV5-1	CASSLGTSGGELFF	TGCGCCAGCAGCTTGGGGACTAGCGGCGGGGAGCTGTTTTTT
.	TRBJ1-2	.	12	TRBV3-1/TRBV3-2	CASSQVSGGYTF	TGTGCCAGCAGCCAAGTATCAGGGGGCTACACCTTC
TRBD1	TRBJ2-2	.	14	TRBV7-2	CASSARQGPEELFF	TGTGCCAGCAGCGCTCGACAGGGTCCGGAGGAGCTGTTTTTT
TRBD1	TRBJ1-1	.	16	TRBV10-3	CAISMLGGFLDTEAFF	TGTGCCATCAGTATGTTAGGGGGCTTTTTGGATACTGAAGCTTTCTTT
.	TRBJ1-2	.	12	TRBV12-3/TRBV12-4	CASSFDRSGYTF	TGTGCCAGCAGTTTTGACAGGTCTGGCTACACCTTC
.	TRBJ1-1	.	11	TRBV5-1	CASSPGTEAFF	TGCGCCAGCAGCCCAGGAACTGAAGCTTTCTTT
.	TRBJ2-4	.	19	TRBV7-6	CASSPGGRETILAKNIQYF	TGTGCCAGCAGCCCTGGAGGGCGGGAAACAATTCTAGCCAAAAACATTCAGTACTTC
.	TRBJ1-5	.	14	TRBV21-1	CASSRQVFNQPQHF	TGTGCCAGCAGCAGACAGGTATTCAATCAGCCCCAGCATTTT
TRBD1	TRBJ1-1	.	15	TRBV11-2	CASQLPGQGNTEAFF	TGTGCCAGCCAGCTTCCGGGACAGGGGAACACTGAAGCTTTCTTT
.	TRBJ2-7	.	14	TRBV27	CASSSSPAGREQYF	TGTGCCAGCAGTTCCTCTCCAGCAGGGCGCGAGCAGTACTTC
TRBD1	TRBJ1-1	.	12	TRBV5-1	CASSRDRTEAFF	TGCGCCAGCAGTCGGGACAGGACTGAAGCTTTCTTT
TRBD1	TRBJ1-1	.	15	TRBV5-1	CASSQGDRGQAEAFF	TGCGCCAGCAGCCAAGGGGACAGGGGGCAGGCTGAAGCTTTCTTT
.	TRBJ1-2	.	17	TRBV27	CASSLYLQGKLGYGYTF	TGTGCCAGCAGTTTGTACCTACAGGGAAAGTTGGGGTATGGCTACACCTTC
TRBD2	TRBJ2-3	many	16	TRBV9	CASSSGLATSTDTQYF	TGTGCCAGCAGCAGTGGACTAGCGACTAGCACAGATACGCAGTATTTT
.	TRBJ2-7	.	14	TRBV2	CASRKAGLSYEQYF	TGTGCCAGCAGGAAGGCCGGACTGAGCTACGAGCAGTACTTC
TRBD1	TRBJ2-5	few	18	TRBV15	CATSRYLPGQGPQETQYF	TGTGCCACCAGCAGATACCTACCGGGACAGGGACCCCAAGAGACCCAGTACTTC
.	TRBJ1-4	.	17	TRBV6-2/TRBV6-3	CASSYSTRGLDNEKLFF	TGTGCCAGCAGTTACTCGACCCGCGGGTTGGATAATGAAAAACTGTTTTTT
.	TRBJ1-2	.	13	TRBV6-5	CASNGASNYGYTF	TGTGCCAGCAATGGGGCATCTAACTATGGCTACACCTTC
.	TRBJ1-1	once	18	TRBV28	CASSYPIQGGGMNTEAFF	TGTGCCAGCAGTTACCCTATCCAGGGTGGGGGCATGAACACTGAAGCTTTCTTT
.	TRBJ2-7	.	12	TRBV12-3/TRBV12-4	CASSFERHEQYF	TGTGCCAGCAGTTTTGAGAGGCACGAGCAGTACTTC
.	TRBJ2-6	once	14	TRBV2	CASSVQVRANVLTF	TGTGCCAGCAGTGTACAGGTCAGGGCCAACGTCCTGACTTTC
.	TRBJ1-2	.	12	TRBV28	CASSTMRYGYTF	TGTGCCAGCAGCACCATGAGGTATGGCTACACCTTC
.	TRBJ2-6	once	19	TRBV10-3	CAITPQRATEGSGANVLTF	TGTGCCATCACCCCCCAGCGGGCAACCGAGGGGTCTGGGGCCAACGTCCTGACTTTC
.	TRBJ2-7	.	13	TRBV6-5	CASRAYQGYEQYF	TGTGCCAGCAGGGCATACCAGGGTTACGAGCAGTACTTC
.	TRBJ1-5	.	14	TRBV2	CASSDRNSNQPQHF	TGTGCCAGCAGTGATCGTAATAGCAATCAGCCCCAGCATTTT
TRBD2	TRBJ2-1	.	14	TRBV24-1	CATRGAGPRNEQFF	TGTGCCACCAGGGGAGCGGGGCCCCGAAATGAGCAGTTCTTC
.	TRBJ1-3	many	12	TRBV28	CASSFLGNTIYF	TGTGCCAGCAGTTTCCTAGGAAACACCATATATTTT
.	TRBJ1-2	few	14	TRBV15	CATSRDRANYGYTF	TGTGCCACCAGCAGAGATCGAGCTAACTATGGCTACACCTTC
TRBD2	TRBJ2-7	.	15	TRBV19	CASSLLGTSGAEQYF	TGTGCCAGTAGTCTCCTAGGGACTAGCGGGGCCGAGCAGTACTTC
.	TRBJ1-2	.	15	TRBV28	CASSTTEGSSYGYTF	TGTGCCAGCAGTACCACGGAGGGGAGTAGCTATGGCTACACCTTC
.	TRBJ2-4	.	15	TRBV9	CASSVEDRSWDIQYF	TGTGCCAGCAGCGTAGAGGACAGATCTTGGGACATTCAGTACTTC
TRBD1	TRBJ2-1	.	16	TRBV27	CASSLSPMDRDNEQFF	TGTGCCAGCAGTTTATCGCCGATGGACAGGGACAATGAGCAGTTCTTC
TRBD1	TRBJ1-5	few	15	TRBV28	CASSFQTGGYQPQHF	TGTGCCAGCAGTTTCCAGACAGGGGGCTATCAGCCCCAGCATTTT
.	TRBJ1-2	.	14	TRBV6-5	CASSSQGANYGYTF	TGTGCCAGCAGTAGTCAGGGTGCGAACTATGGCTACACCTTC
TRBD1	TRBJ2-5	.	15	TRBV5-4	CASTLGTGSQETQYF	TGTGCCAGCACCCTGGGGACAGGCTCTCAAGAGACCCAGTACTTC
.	TRBJ2-7	.	13	TRBV2	CASSVGETYEQYF	TGTGCCAGCAGTGTAGGAGAGACCTACGAGCAGTACTTC
.	TRBJ2-3	.	14	TRBV11-2	CASSWGGGSDTQYF	TGTGCCAGCAGCTGGGGGGGCGGATCAGATACGCAGTATTTT
.	TRBJ1-5	few	15	TRBV28	CASSLWGKGNQPQHF	TGTGCCAGCAGTTTGTGGGGCAAGGGCAATCAGCCCCAGCATTTT
TRBD1	TRBJ1-1	.	15	TRBV7-3	CASSVTGGANTEAFF	TGTGCCAGCAGCGTAACAGGGGGCGCGAACACTGAAGCTTTCTTT
TRBD1	TRBJ2-7	.	15	TRBV4-3	CASSPTGTGRFEQYF	TGCGCCAGCAGCCCGACTGGGACAGGGAGGTTCGAGCAGTACTTC
.	TRBJ1-5	once	14	TRBV3-1/TRBV3-2	CASSPSTGYQPQHF	TGTGCCAGCAGCCCCTCGACGGGGTATCAGCCCCAGCATTTT
TRBD1	TRBJ1-2	once	15	TRBV5-1	CASSLNRGNNYGYTF	TGCGCCAGCAGCCTCAACAGGGGAAATAACTATGGCTACACCTTC
TRBD1	TRBJ1-5	.	15	TRBV6-5	CASRPPGQRNQPQHF	TGTGCCAGCAGACCCCCGGGACAGAGAAATCAGCCCCAGCATTTT
.	TRBJ2-5	once	16	TRBV7-2	CASSPYPQGKRETQYF	TGTGCCAGCAGCCCCTACCCCCAGGGGAAACGGGAGACCCAGTACTTC
TRBD2	TRBJ2-1	once	16	TRBV7-6	CASSSTSGGYTSEQFF	TGTGCCAGCAGCTCGACTAGCGGGGGGTACACCAGTGAGCAGTTCTTC
.	TRBJ1-2	.	14	TRBV5-1	CASSLDRANYGYTF	TGCGCCAGCAGCTTGGACAGGGCGAACTATGGCTACACCTTC
TRBD2	TRBJ2-7	.	13	TRBV28	CASSLRSGGEQYF	TGTGCCAGCAGTTTACGGTCGGGAGGCGAGCAGTACTTC
.	TRBJ1-1	.	14	TRBV5-5	CASSTIQGTTEAFF	TGTGCCAGCAGCACGATACAGGGTACCACTGAAGCTTTCTTT
TRBD1	TRBJ2-2	.	14	TRBV5-1	CASSKTGGTGELFF	TGCGCCAGCAGCAAAACAGGGGGCACCGGGGAGCTGTTTTTT
TRBD1	TRBJ1-2	.	13	TRBV5-4	CASSREQGEGYTF	TGTGCCAGCAGCCGTGAGCAGGGGGAGGGCTACACCTTC
.	TRBJ2-3	.	13	TRBV11-2	CASSLRVPDTQYF	TGTGCCAGCAGCTTACGGGTCCCAGATACGCAGTATTTT
.	TRBJ1-4	few	12	TRBV9	CASSGGGEKLFF	TGTGCCAGCAGCGGAGGGGGTGAAAAACTGTTTTTT
TRBD1	TRBJ2-3	.	14	TRBV24-1	CATSDSTGADTQYF	TGTGCCACCAGTGATTCGACAGGGGCAGATACGCAGTATTTT